These 5 T cell receptor beta chains were sequenced from one sample in a study of blood T cell repertoires in COVID-19. TCRdb's copy holds only in-frame clones and misses some; the assay was immunoSEQ multiplex PCR. This table holds some 120,000 clones, roughly 85% found once. Input material: peripheral blood. These receptors all stem from a man aged 25 to 40 with acute or convalescent COVID-19.

The gene calls are TRBV29-1 and TRBJ1-1; D is unresolved. Deletions cut 5 bases from V and 1 base from J, with 20 bases between. This CDR3 is 16 amino acids long. The germline V gene has CDR1 SQVTM and CDR2 ANQGSEA. The CDR3 DNA reads TGCAGCGTTTCCCAGTCCCTATACCAGGAGAACACTGAAGCTTTCTTT. As protein: CSVSQSLYQENTEAFF.

The CDR3 coding sequence is TGTGCCAGCAGCCCCTATAGGGGTTATGGAAACACCATATATTTT. Protein sequence: CASSPYRGYGNTIYF. The chain is built from TRBV14 and TRBJ1-3; D might be TRBD1 (5 bases). From germline, CDR1 is SGHDN and CDR2 FVKESK. V was pared by 4 bases and J by 3 bases, with 13 bases between. CDR3 length: 15 residues.

A few counts support this clone. V usage is TRBV5-5 and J usage is TRBJ1-1; 10 bases match TRBD1. Trimming removed 1 base from V and 5 bases from J; junction bases left unmatched: 5. CDR3 length: 15 residues. Per the germline V gene, CDR1 is SGHKS and CDR2 is YYEKEE (reference sequence). The CDR3 DNA is TGTGCCAGCAGCTTGTCGGACAGGGGGTTTACTGAAGCTTTCTTT. Translated: CASSLSDRGFTEAFF.

The chain links TRBV10-2 to TRBJ2-7; 9 bases agree with TRBD1. The CDR3 sequence is 14 residues long. Germline trimming cut 6 bases from V and 6 bases from J; bases unmatched to any gene: 9. CDR1 WSHSY and CDR2 SAAADI come from the germline V gene. The CDR3: CASSPGQGTLEQYV. The DNA of the CDR3 is TGCGCCAGCAGCCCGGGACAGGGTACTCTCGAGCAGTACGTC.

J is TRBJ2-5 and V is TRBV9; D gene ambiguous. The germline V gene encodes CDR1 SGDLS and CDR2 YYNGEE. This CDR3 is built from 12 residues. Between the trimmed V and J ends, which lost 3 bases and 5 bases, there was a span of 8 bases. CDR3 loop: CASSDSEETQYF. CDR3 nucleotides: TGTGCCAGCAGCGACTCGGAGGAGACCCAGTACTTC.